This record concerns one TCR beta chain sequence. Its antigen is currently unknown. A junction boundary mismatches the germline segment, possibly from a read error. This record comes from a study of cytomegalovirus exposure and HLA in healthy donors. This CDR3 spans 15 amino acids. The germline V gene encodes CDR1 SEHNR and CDR2 FQNEAQ (reference sequence). Primers: 60 Vbeta forward and 13 Jbeta reverse. The repertoire was sequenced with immunoSEQ multiplex PCR; TCRdb's copy has only in-frame clones and lacks some. In the table there are about 170,000 clones, about 85% of which are singletons. Donors counted as nominally healthy when sampled, yet unrecorded immune exposures were likely. Study outcomes and limitations: Sequencing depth across donors, presence/absence analyses assumed, was roughly uniform. The study reported that TCR beta sequences accurately predicted HLA-A and HLA-B alleles in most subjects. Previously analyzed data showed that most TCR beta V segments were productive at a frequency of about 87% or about 30%.

J is TRBJ1-1 and V is TRBV7-9, with D unclear. Material: PBMCs. This receptor was identified in a man aged 30 to 45 in good health and CMV-seropositive. The CDR3 here is CSSSTSYGELTEAFF. In DNA, the CDR3 is TGTTCCAGCAGCACTAGCTACGGAGAGCTCACTGAAGCTTTCTTT.